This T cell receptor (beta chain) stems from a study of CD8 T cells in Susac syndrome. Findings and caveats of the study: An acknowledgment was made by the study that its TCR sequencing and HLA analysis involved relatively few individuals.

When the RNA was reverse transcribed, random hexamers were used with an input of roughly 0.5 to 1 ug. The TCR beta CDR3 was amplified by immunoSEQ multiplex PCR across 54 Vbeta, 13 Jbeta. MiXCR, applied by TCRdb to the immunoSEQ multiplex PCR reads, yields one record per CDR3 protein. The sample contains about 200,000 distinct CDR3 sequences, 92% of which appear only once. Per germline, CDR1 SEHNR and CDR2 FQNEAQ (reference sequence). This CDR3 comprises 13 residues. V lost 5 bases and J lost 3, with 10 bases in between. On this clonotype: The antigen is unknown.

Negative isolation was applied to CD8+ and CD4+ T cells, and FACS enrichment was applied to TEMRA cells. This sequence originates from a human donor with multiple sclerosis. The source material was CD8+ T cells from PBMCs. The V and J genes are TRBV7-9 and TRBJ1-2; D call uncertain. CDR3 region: CASSRGSDYGYTF. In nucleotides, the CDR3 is TGTGCCAGCAGCCGGGGAAGCGACTATGGCTACACCTTC.